This TCR beta chain comes out of a study of blood T cell repertoires in COVID-19. Study overall: From the United States, Italy and Spain came samples of acute and convalescent COVID-19.

The V segment lost 3 bases and the J segment 5 bases; nucleotides outside the gene matches: 6. Germline V gene data show CDR1 as ENHRY and CDR2 as SYGVKD. The CDR3 runs to 16 residues. Using immunoSEQ multiplex PCR, the repertoire was profiled, and TCRdb retains in-frame clones only, with some absent. The table shows some 120,000 clones, with approximately 84% occurring only once. Sequences were obtained from peripheral blood. This sequence originates from a man aged 35-49 years with acute or convalescent COVID-19. The rearrangement uses TRBV10-3 and TRBJ2-7, with 14 bases fitting TRBD2. The CDR3 here is CAISDPGLAGGNEQYF. CDR3 coding DNA: TGTGCCATCAGTGACCCCGGACTAGCGGGAGGAAACGAGCAGTACTTC.